The next 26 T cell receptor beta chains were all read from a single sample in a study of blood T cell repertoires in COVID-19. Sequencing was performed with immunoSEQ multiplex PCR; in TCRdb, only in-frame clones are kept and a portion is missing. The sample lists a few hundred thousand clones, about 86% seen once, with around a sixth in the top ten. Source material: peripheral blood. These receptors all come from a person between 65 and 79 years old with COVID-19, enrolled during active disease.

This chain connects TRBV3-1 (or the pseudogene TRBV3-2) to TRBJ2-1, with unresolved D. Germline assignment: CDR1 LGHDT and CDR2 YNNKEL (reference sequence). The V and J ends lost 7 bases and 7 bases respectively, with 17 bases between them. The CDR3 has 14 amino acids. CDR3 bases: TGTGCCAGCACCCCCGGTACGGTCGCGAATGAGCAGTTCTTC. Translating gives CASTPGTVANEQFF.

The gene calls are TRBV15 and TRBJ1-6; D gene uncertain. The CDR3 has 13 amino acids. The germline V and J ends were trimmed by 1 base and 10 bases, with 8 bases remaining between them. In germline, CDR1 is LNHNV, CDR2 YYDKDF (reference sequence). The CDR3 coding sequence is TGTGCCACCAGCAGAGTTCAGAAATCACCCCTCCACTTT. It yields the protein CATSRVQKSPLHF. Using reference TRBV15 and TRBJ1-6 for the parts outside the CDR3, the full variable domain is DAMVIQNPRYQVTQFGKPVTLSCSQTLNHNVMYWYQQKSSQAPKLLFHYYDKDFNNEADTPDNFQSRRPNTSFCFLDIRSPGLGDTAMYLCATSRVQKSPLHFGNGTRLTVT.

The chain combines TRBV3-1 (or the pseudogene TRBV3-2) with TRBJ2-5; D possibly corresponds to TRBD2 (6 bases). Trimming stripped 5 bases from V and 1 base from J, with 11 bases between. CDR3 length: 14 residues. The germline CDR1 and CDR2 sequences are LGHDT and YNNKEL (reference sequence). The CDR3 region is CASSTGTSQETQYF. CDR3 sequence (DNA): TGTGCCAGCAGCACCGGGACTTCCCAAGAGACCCAGTACTTC.

The rearrangement joins TRBV7-2 to TRBJ1-1; TRBD1 is a possible D gene (6 bases). The CDR3 covers 15 residues. Trimming removed 2 bases from V and 2 bases from J, with 12 bases in between. Germline assignment: CDR1 SGHTA and CDR2 FQGNSA. CDR3 amino acids: CASSLSGGQNTEAFF. The CDR3, as DNA: TGTGCCAGCAGCTTATCGGGGGGACAAAACACTGAAGCTTTCTTT.

This clone was seen just once. V is TRBV28 and J is TRBJ2-3, with 10 positions matching TRBD2. The germline V gene has CDR1 MDHEN and CDR2 SYDVKM. J lost 5 bases, V lost 2 bases, and 19 bases had no gene match. There are 20 residues in the CDR3. The CDR3 DNA follows: TGTGCCAGCAGTTTAGTTGGCAGCGGGAGGGCTAGTATTCGGGTAGATACGCAGTATTTT. Encoded protein: CASSLVGSGRASIRVDTQYF. Based on the CDR3 plus reference TRBV28 and TRBJ2-3, the full variable domain is DVKVTQSSRYLVKRTGEKVFLECVQDMDHENMFWYRQDPGLGLRLIYFSYDVKMKEKGDIPEGYSVSREKKERFSLILESASTNQTSMYLCASSLVGSGRASIRVDTQYFGPGTRLTVL.

The chain recombines TRBV19 with TRBJ2-5; 7 bases are shared with TRBD1. This CDR3 is 14 amino acids long. The germline CDR1 and CDR2 sequences are LNHDA and SQIVND (reference sequence). Trimming removed 3 bases from V and 2 bases from J; junction bases left unmatched: 3. The CDR3 sequence is CASSIWDRQETQYF. The CDR3 DNA is TGTGCCAGTAGTATTTGGGACAGACAAGAGACCCAGTACTTC. The complete variable domain, with remaining parts taken from reference TRBV19 and TRBJ2-5, reads DGGITQSPKYLFRKEGQNVTLSCEQNLNHDAMYWYRQDPGQGLRLIYYSQIVNDFQKGDIAEGYSVSREKKESFPLTVTSAQKNPTAFYLCASSIWDRQETQYFGPGTRLLVL.

V gene TRBV9 combines with J gene TRBJ1-2; D perhaps matches TRBD1 (5 bases). Germline V gene sequence: CDR1 SGDLS, CDR2 YYNGEE. The germline V and J ends were trimmed by 4 bases and 6 bases, with 13 bases remaining between them. The CDR3 runs to 13 residues. CDR3 region: CASSPSGGDGYTF. Here the CDR3 DNA reads TGTGCCAGCAGCCCCTCGGGGGGGGATGGCTACACCTTC.

CDR3 bases: TGTGCTAGTGGTTTGGGGAACAGGGATGTAGACACCATATATTTT. Translation gives CASGLGNRDVDTIYF. The chain joins TRBV12-5 to TRBJ1-3; TRBD1 is a possible D gene (6 bases). The germline gives CDR1 LGHNT, CDR2 FRNRAP. V was pared by 1 base and J by 8 bases, with 15 bases between. The CDR3 contains 15 residues.

This clone was counted between two and nine times. This CDR3 is CASGETGTGDNYGYTF. The CDR3 DNA follows: TGTGCCAGCGGGGAAACCGGGACAGGGGATAACTATGGCTACACCTTC. The chain links TRBV4-2 to TRBJ1-2; the match to TRBD1 covers 10 bases. Germline V gene data show CDR1 as LGHNA and CDR2 as YNFKEQ. V was clipped by 8 bases and J by 1 base; unmatched bases: 10. The CDR3 extends over 16 amino acids.

This chain links TRBV7-9 with TRBJ2-1; perhaps TRBD2 as D (6 bases). Germline lookup yields CDR1 SEHNR and CDR2 FQNEAQ (reference sequence). The CDR3 is 18 amino acids. The germline V and J ends were trimmed by 1 base and 0 bases, with 16 bases remaining between them. This chain's CDR3 is CASSLVSGTPSSYNEQFF. CDR3 nucleotides: TGTGCCAGCAGCTTAGTTTCCGGGACTCCCAGCTCCTACAATGAGCAGTTCTTC.

V is TRBV6-5 and J is TRBJ2-2; D not resolved. The CDR3 spans 14 residues. Trimming removed 0 bases from V and 3 bases from J, with 5 bases in between. The V gene's germline CDR1 is MNHEY and CDR2 SVGAGI. The CDR3 loop is CASSYSPYTGELFF. In nucleotides, the CDR3 is TGTGCCAGCAGTTACTCTCCCTACACCGGGGAGCTGTTTTTT.

This clone turned up a few times. This sequence joins TRBV3-1 (or the pseudogene TRBV3-2) and TRBJ2-7, with D unclear. Trimming took 0 bases from V and 6 from J, leaving 6 bases between them. CDR1 and CDR2 (germline): LGHDT, YNNKEL (reference sequence). The CDR3 runs to 12 residues. The CDR3 nucleotides are TGTGCCAGCAGCCAAGAGTTCAGCGAGCAGTACTTC. Translation: CASSQEFSEQYF.

In DNA form, the CDR3 reads TGTGCCAGCAGCTTAGCGCCTACCTACGAGCAGTACTTC. Amino acids: CASSLAPTYEQYF. The chain joins TRBV7-9 to TRBJ2-7; no firm D call. The CDR3 extends over 13 amino acids. V was shortened by 0 bases and J by 2 bases, with 5 bases between the two germline ends. Per the germline V gene, CDR1 is SEHNR and CDR2 is FQNEAQ (reference sequence).

V and J are TRBV14 and TRBJ2-6; 8 nucleotides align to TRBD1. The CDR3 runs 19 residues. Looked up from germline, CDR1 is SGHDN and CDR2 is FVKESK. J was trimmed by 3 bases and V by 2 bases; bases with no gene match: 12. CDR3 sequence: CASSQYGQGVFSGANVLTF. The CDR3 DNA is TGTGCCAGCAGCCAATACGGACAGGGTGTTTTTAGTGGGGCCAACGTCCTGACTTTC. Drawing the rest from reference TRBV14 and TRBJ2-6, the complete variable domain is EAGVTQFPSHSVIEKGQTVTLRCDPISGHDNLYWYRRVMGKEIKFLLHFVKESKQDESGMPNNRFLAERTGGTYSTLKVQPAELEDSGVYFCASSQYGQGVFSGANVLTFGAGSRLTVL.

This clone was seen just once. The chain couples TRBV7-9 to TRBJ1-4; 8 bases align to TRBD1. The V segment lost 2 bases and the J segment 7 bases; nucleotides outside the gene matches: 6. Germline V gives CDR1 SEHNR, CDR2 FQNEAQ (reference sequence). The CDR3 runs to 15 residues. This CDR3 is CASSLYLQGGEKLFF. CDR3 nucleotide sequence: TGTGCCAGCAGCTTATATCTACAGGGGGGTGAAAAACTGTTTTTT.

The chain carries TRBV29-1 and TRBJ2-3; maybe TRBD2 (7 bases). The CDR3 contains 13 residues. V gave up 7 bases and J gave up 6 bases, with 17 bases separating them. CDR1 is SQVTM, CDR2 ANQGSEA, per germline. The CDR3 loop is CSELGGGADTQYF. In DNA, the CDR3 is TGCAGCGAACTGGGAGGGGGGGCGGATACGCAGTATTTT.

The chain carries TRBV4-3 and TRBJ1-6, with TRBD1 matching 7 bases. The V gene's germline CDR1 is LGHNA and CDR2 YSLEER. The J segment lost 6 bases and the V segment lost 4 bases, leaving 6 bases of the junction unmatched. The CDR3 spans 15 residues. CDR3 nucleotides: TGCGCCAGCAGCCTCCGGCGGGACAGTAATTCACCCCTCCACTTT. Translation: CASSLRRDSNSPLHF.

The gene calls are TRBV28 and TRBJ2-3; the match to TRBD2 covers 10 bases. Germline V gives CDR1 MDHEN, CDR2 SYDVKM. Trimming took 6 bases from V and 2 from J; bases not matched to a gene: 8. CDR3 size: 16 residues. The CDR3 spells CASSPWTSGNTDTQYF. In nucleotides, the CDR3 is TGTGCCAGCAGCCCATGGACTAGCGGAAACACAGATACGCAGTATTTT.

The chain combines TRBV30 with TRBJ1-2; D remains unclear. The CDR3 contains 11 residues. Germline-derived CDR1 and CDR2 are GTSNPN and SVGIG (reference sequence). The CDR3 protein is CTLISSFGYTF. In nucleotides, the CDR3 is TGTACCTTAATCTCGTCCTTTGGCTACACCTTC.

V is TRBV2 and J is TRBJ1-5; perhaps TRBD1 as D (5 bases). Germline-derived CDR1 and CDR2 are SNHLY and FYNNEI. The CDR3 totals 17 residues. The germline V and J ends were trimmed by 5 bases and 0 bases, with 17 bases remaining between them. CDR3 in amino acids: CASSLGRAGDSNQPQHF. CDR3 DNA: TGTGCCAGCAGTCTAGGGAGGGCGGGGGATAGCAATCAGCCCCAGCATTTT.

V and J are TRBV6-2 or TRBV6-3 and TRBJ2-1, with a tentative D call TRBD2 (5 bases). The germline CDR1 and CDR2 sequences are MNHEY and SVGEGT. The ends were cut back, 2 bases at V and 4 bases at J, with 12 bases in the middle. The CDR3 is 15 residues long. The CDR3 region is CASSYGVPGYNEQFF. CDR3 DNA sequence: TGTGCCAGCAGTTACGGGGTCCCGGGGTACAATGAGCAGTTCTTC.

The chain combines TRBV11-3 with TRBJ2-3; D is perhaps TRBD2 (6 bases). This CDR3 spans 16 amino acids. Germline lookup yields CDR1 SGHNT and CDR2 YENEEA. Trimming left V 0 bases short and J 4 bases short, with 14 bases between. The CDR3 region has the DNA TGTGCCAGCAGCTTAGAGCGGGACGCCCGCCCAGATACGCAGTATTTT. The encoded protein is CASSLERDARPDTQYF.

This clone was picked up one time. This rearrangement joins TRBV2 to TRBJ1-2; 11 nucleotides match TRBD1. Germline V lookup: CDR1 SNHLY, CDR2 FYNNEI. This CDR3 comprises 14 residues. The V and J ends lost 6 bases and 10 bases, in that order; junction bases with no gene match: 10. CDR3 bases: TGTGCCAGCAGCGACCAGGGACAGGGGGTATTCTACACCTTC. Translation gives CASSDQGQGVFYTF. Full variable domain (remainder filled in from reference TRBV2 and TRBJ1-2): EPEVTQTPSHQVTQMGQEVILRCVPISNHLYFYWYRQILGQKVEFLVSFYNNEISEKSEIFDDQFSVERPDGSNFTLKIRSTKLEDSAMYFCASSDQGQGVFYTFGSGTRLTVV.

The chain couples TRBV27 to TRBJ2-2; the D is unclear. Deletions cut 2 bases from V and 4 bases from J, with 11 bases between. Per the germline V gene, CDR1 is MNHEY and CDR2 is SMNVEV (reference sequence). There are 15 residues in the CDR3. CDR3 in DNA: TGTGCCAGCAGTTTAACCAGGTATCTCACCGGGGAGCTGTTTTTT. It translates to CASSLTRYLTGELFF.

This clone has just one count. The J gene is TRBJ1-1, the V gene TRBV19, with 7 nucleotides matching TRBD1. Germline assignment: CDR1 LNHDA and CDR2 SQIVND (reference sequence). The J segment lost 1 base and the V segment lost 4 bases, leaving 0 bases of the junction unmatched. This CDR3 is 13 amino acids long. CDR3 bases: TGTGCCAGTAGTAGGACAGGGAACACTGAAGCTTTCTTT. It codes for CASSRTGNTEAFF.

This CDR3 reads CASSSGETQYF. The CDR3 nucleotides read TGTGCCAGCAGCTCCGGGGAGACCCAGTACTTC. This chain uses TRBV5-4 with TRBJ2-5; D remains unclear. CDR1 is SGHNT, CDR2 YYREEE, per germline (reference sequence). The V and J ends lost 3 bases and 5 bases respectively, with 5 bases between them. The CDR3 is made up of 11 amino acids.